This record concerns one T cell receptor beta chain sequence. Its antigen is undetermined. CDR1 and CDR2 from the germline V gene are KGHSH and LQKENI. V shed 2 bases and J shed 3 bases, with 2 bases lying between them. The CDR3 runs 12 residues. The data are from a study of cytomegalovirus exposure and HLA in healthy donors. Study-level points and caveats: Donors belonging to an Asian-associated ancestry cluster reportedly showed fewer N-insertions in productive TCRs than the approximately 670-donor mean, according to what a later analysis found. Most CMV-associated TCR beta chains were later found to appear HLA-restricted. The investigators catalogued 150 or so TCR beta chains as cytomegalovirus-associated.

Use of 60 Vbeta and 13 Jbeta primers characterized the PCR. TCRdb's copy holds only in-frame clones and misses some; the assay was immunoSEQ multiplex PCR. The sample includes 40,000 or so clones, around two thirds of them seen just once. V usage is TRBV18 and J usage is TRBJ2-1; no reliable D call. This receptor was taken from a woman between 25 and 40 years old in good health and CMV-seronegative. Sequenced: PBMCs. The DNA for the CDR3 is TGTGCCAGCTCACCATACTACAATGAGCAGTTCTTC. It yields the protein CASSPYYNEQFF. The full variable domain, with the rest looked up from reference TRBV18 and TRBJ2-1, is NAGVMQNPRHLVRRRGQEARLRCSPMKGHSHVYWYRQLPEEGLKFMVYLQKENIIDESGMPKERFSAEFPKEGPSILRIQQVVRGDSAAYFCASSPYYNEQFFGPGTRLTVL.